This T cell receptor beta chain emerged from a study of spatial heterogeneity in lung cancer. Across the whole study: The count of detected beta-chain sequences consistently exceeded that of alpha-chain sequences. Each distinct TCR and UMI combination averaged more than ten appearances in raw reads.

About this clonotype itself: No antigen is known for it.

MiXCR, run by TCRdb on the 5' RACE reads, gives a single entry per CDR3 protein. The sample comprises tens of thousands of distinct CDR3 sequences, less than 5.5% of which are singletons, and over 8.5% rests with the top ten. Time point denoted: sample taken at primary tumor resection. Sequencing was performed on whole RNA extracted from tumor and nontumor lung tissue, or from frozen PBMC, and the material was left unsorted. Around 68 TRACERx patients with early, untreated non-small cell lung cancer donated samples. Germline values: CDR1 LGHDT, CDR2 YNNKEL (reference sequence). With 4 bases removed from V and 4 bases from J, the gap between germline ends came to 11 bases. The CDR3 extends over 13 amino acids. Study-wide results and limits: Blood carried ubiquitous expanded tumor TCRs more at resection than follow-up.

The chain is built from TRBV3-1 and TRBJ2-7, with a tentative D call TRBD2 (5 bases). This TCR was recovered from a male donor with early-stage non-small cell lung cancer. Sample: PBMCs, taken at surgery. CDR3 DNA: TGTGCCAGCAGCCTCTTCTCGGGGTACGAGCAGTACTTC. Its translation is CASSLFSGYEQYF.